The entry below describes one TCR beta chain. The source of the sample is a study of blood T cell repertoires in COVID-19. The data were produced by immunoSEQ multiplex PCR, yet TCRdb's version contains in-frame clones alone and is incomplete. The repertoire has approximately 260,000 clones, 85% to 95% of them found once; the top ten carry over 1.5%. What was sequenced was PBMCs or T cells enriched from blood (not recorded which). The clonotype was recovered from a woman aged 18-29 years who had recovered from COVID-19.

The CDR3 loop reads CASSLTPYQETQYF. In nucleotides, the CDR3 is TGTGCCAGCAGCCTAACCCCGTACCAAGAGACCCAGTACTTC. This chain connects TRBV9 to TRBJ2-5, with D unclear. There are 14 residues in the CDR3. The germline V and J ends were trimmed by 4 bases and 0 bases, with 10 bases remaining between them. Germline V gene data show CDR1 as SGDLS and CDR2 as YYNGEE.